Below, 13 T cell receptor beta chains from the same sample are listed, as sequenced in a study of PD-1 blockade in classical Hodgkin lymphoma (dated by TCRdb to 2018 to 2020). This specimen's time point label, per the study, means: cycle 2 day 1 (C2D1) of nivolumab. Every trial patient had relapsed following autologous stem cell transplantation, and prior brentuximab vedotin exposure was what differed among cohorts A, B and C. Library construction relied on the immunoSEQ multiplex PCR assay. The table was pulled from immuneACCESS by TCRdb, which kept in-frame rearrangements only. Such tables lose some clones; where checked, under half of the loss comes from unresolved V genes, and the rest has no known cause. Present in this sample are 20,000 to 25,000 clones, 73% of which were seen just once. The top ten constitute roughly a quarter of the sample. The sample was peripheral blood mononuclear cells (PBMCs), taken before the second cycle of nivolumab. All receptors derive from a human donor with classical Hodgkin lymphoma.

The V gene is TRBV5-1, the J gene TRBJ2-3; the D gene is possibly TRBD2 (5 bases). Germline CDR1 reads SGHRS; CDR2 reads YFSETQ. The CDR3 contains 15 residues. With 0 bases removed from V and 1 base from J, the gap between germline ends came to 9 bases. CDR3: CASSLERPGTDTQYF. CDR3 nucleotide sequence: TGCGCCAGCAGCTTGGAGCGGCCAGGCACAGATACGCAGTATTTT.

The J gene is TRBJ2-7, the V gene TRBV19; a weak D match, TRBD2 (6 bases). CDR1 and CDR2 from the germline V gene are LNHDA and SQIVND (reference sequence). V lost 5 bases to trimming and J lost 3 bases, with 20 bases between them. The CDR3 has 16 amino acids. CDR3 sequence (DNA): TGTGCCAGTAGTCCCCTCTTGACTCTAGCGAACTACGAGCAGTACTTC. Protein: CASSPLLTLANYEQYF.

V and J are TRBV7-8 and TRBJ2-1; TRBD2 matches at 13 bases. The V and J ends lost 5 bases and 6 bases, in that order; junction bases with no gene match: 16. The CDR3 spans 19 residues. Germline V gene sequence: CDR1 SGHVS, CDR2 FQNEAQ. The CDR3 sequence: CASSRKGLAGHARGNEQFF. DNA of the CDR3: TGTGCCAGCAGCCGAAAGGGACTAGCGGGGCATGCGAGGGGCAATGAGCAGTTCTTC.

Only a few counts were recorded for this clone. The chain joins TRBV15 to TRBJ2-7, with TRBD2 identical over 12 bases. Germline CDR1 reads LNHNV; CDR2 reads YYDKDF (reference sequence). With 1 base clipped from V and 4 bases from J, the junction kept 5 bases outside the gene matches. This CDR3 has 16 residues. The CDR3 sequence: CATSRVTSGREYEQYF. As DNA, the CDR3 is TGTGCCACCAGCAGAGTGACTAGCGGGAGAGAATACGAGCAGTACTTC. The full variable domain, with the rest looked up from reference TRBV15 and TRBJ2-7, is DAMVIQNPRYQVTQFGKPVTLSCSQTLNHNVMYWYQQKSSQAPKLLFHYYDKDFNNEADTPDNFQSRRPNTSFCFLDIRSPGLGDTAMYLCATSRVTSGREYEQYFGPGTRLTVT.

This sequence joins TRBV28 and TRBJ2-7, with a weak D call TRBD1 (6 bases). Germline values: CDR1 MDHEN, CDR2 SYDVKM. This CDR3 has 12 amino acids. V gave up 6 bases and J gave up 6 bases, with 12 bases separating them. CDR3 loop: CASSLDRREQYF. The DNA of the CDR3 is TGTGCCAGCAGCCTTGACAGGCGCGAGCAGTACTTC.

This sequence joins TRBV29-1 and TRBJ2-3; D is perhaps TRBD1 (6 bases). Germline V gene sequence: CDR1 SQVTM, CDR2 ANQGSEA. V was trimmed by 7 bases and J by 0 bases, leaving 11 bases between them. The CDR3 has 13 residues. The CDR3 nucleotides read TGCAGCGGAATAACAGGGAGCACAGATACGCAGTATTTT. Its translation: CSGITGSTDTQYF.

The chain combines TRBV6-5 with TRBJ1-2, with TRBD1 as a possible D gene (6 bases). V lost 7 bases and J lost 2, with 14 bases in between. The CDR3 sequence is 14 residues long. Germline V gives CDR1 MNHEY, CDR2 SVGAGI. The CDR3, as DNA: TGTGCCAGCAAGGACAGATTCTTGAACTATGGCTACACCTTC. The encoded protein is CASKDRFLNYGYTF.

This chain links TRBV15 with TRBJ2-4; 7 bases are shared with TRBD1. After removal of 4 bases from V and 9 bases from J, the junction contained 6 bases not matched to a gene. The length of the CDR3 is 13 residues. CDR1 is LNHNV and CDR2 is YYDKDF in the germline V gene (reference sequence). The CDR3 bases are TGTGCCACCAGCACGCCGGGACAGAGCATTCAGTACTTC. Its protein product is CATSTPGQSIQYF.

This clone appeared a few times. DNA of the CDR3: TGTGCCAGCAGTCTCGGTCGAGGAGGACAAGAGACCCAGTACTTC. Its translation: CASSLGRGGQETQYF. The chain combines TRBV5-6 with TRBJ2-5; possibly TRBD2 for D (5 bases). Per germline, CDR1 SGHDT and CDR2 YYEEEE. Trimming shortened V by 5 bases and J by 2 bases, and 16 bases separated the two germline ends. There are 15 residues in the CDR3.

J is TRBJ2-7 and V is TRBV13; the D gene is possibly TRBD2 (5 bases). Germline V gene sequence: CDR1 PRHDT, CDR2 FYEKMQ (reference sequence). The CDR3 contains 12 residues. Trimming removed 5 bases at V and 3 bases at J, with 8 bases between. DNA for the CDR3: TGTGCCAGCAGCCCCGGACTCTACGAGCAGTACTTC. Translating it yields CASSPGLYEQYF.

The V gene is TRBV18, the J gene TRBJ2-5, with a tentative D call TRBD2 (5 bases). CDR1 is KGHSH and CDR2 is LQKENI in the germline V gene. Trimming stripped 3 bases from V and 9 bases from J, with 14 bases between. The length of the CDR3 is 13 residues. The CDR3 loop reads CASSPIPLGAQYF. The CDR3 DNA reads as TGTGCCAGCTCACCCATTCCACTCGGGGCCCAGTACTTC.

In its sample, this clone was seen a few times. The V gene is TRBV10-3, the J gene TRBJ2-2; 9 nucleotides align to TRBD1. This CDR3 is built from 16 residues. Trimming cost V 6 bases and J 4 bases; bases outside gene matches: 9. Per the germline V gene, CDR1 is ENHRY and CDR2 is SYGVKD. The CDR3 nucleotides read TGTGCCATCAGGGGCACAGGGGGCGCTTCCACCGGGGAGCTGTTTTTT. Protein product: CAIRGTGGASTGELFF.

The chain has TRBV19 and TRBJ2-1; 14 nucleotides align to TRBD2. Trimming removed 3 bases from V and 6 bases from J; junction bases left unmatched: 4. The CDR3 sequence is 16 residues long. The germline V gene encodes CDR1 LNHDA and CDR2 SQIVND (reference sequence). Here the CDR3 reads CASSMGLAGVSNEQFF. CDR3 in DNA: TGTGCCAGTAGTATGGGACTAGCGGGAGTCTCCAATGAGCAGTTCTTC.